The sequence of this T cell receptor beta chain was determined in a study of CD8 T cells in Susac syndrome. cDNA came from approximately 0.5 to 1 ug RNA primed by random hexamers. Via MiXCR, TCRdb re-called the immunoSEQ multiplex PCR reads, giving one row per CDR3 protein. The table lists around 170,000 distinct CDR3 sequences, approximately 96% of them singletons. CDR3 length: 15 amino acids. V gave up 0 bases and J gave up 0 bases, with 8 bases separating them. From germline, CDR1 is SGHVS and CDR2 FQNEAQ. The TCR was taken from a human donor with Susac syndrome. The chain employs TRBV7-8 and TRBJ2-5; TRBD2 might be the D (5 bases). The sample comprised CD4+ T cells from PBMCs. CDR3: CASSLARTYQETQYF. The DNA of the CDR3 is TGTGCCAGCAGCTTAGCGCGGACTTACCAAGAGACCCAGTACTTC.